The next 12 T cell receptor beta chains were all read from a single sample in a study of cytomegalovirus exposure and HLA in healthy donors. The study ran its PCR with 60 Vbeta and 13 Jbeta primers. Produced via immunoSEQ multiplex PCR; TCRdb's table is partial and in-frame only. The sample has approximately 110,000 clones, 70% seen once. Sequences were obtained from PBMCs. The receptors were sampled from a man aged 35 to 55 in good health and CMV-seropositive.

The chain has TRBV6-1 and TRBJ2-7, with D perhaps TRBD2 (7 bases). CDR1 is MNHNS and CDR2 is SASEGT in the germline V gene. The V end was cut by 5 bases, the J end by 2 bases, with 10 bases between. The CDR3 is made up of 13 amino acids. The CDR3, as DNA: TGTGCCAGCAGTAGCGGGACAACCTACGAGCAGTACGTC. Amino acids: CASSSGTTYEQYV.

This clone showed up just a few times. The rearrangement uses TRBV11-3 and TRBJ2-3, with 11 bases matching TRBD2. CDR3 length: 14 amino acids. Germline CDR1 is SGHNT and CDR2 is YENEEA. V shed 5 bases and J 5 bases; nucleotides not matched to a gene: 3. The CDR3 spells CASSTSGSRDTQYF. The CDR3 DNA follows: TGTGCCAGCAGCACTAGCGGGAGTAGAGATACGCAGTATTTT.

V gene TRBV5-1 combines with J gene TRBJ2-2; D is unresolved. The ends were cut back, 0 bases at V and 3 bases at J, with 6 bases in the middle. Germline CDR1 SGHRS, CDR2 YFSETQ. This CDR3 contains 14 residues. The CDR3 region is CASSLGYDTGELFF. As DNA, the CDR3 is TGCGCCAGCAGCTTGGGCTACGACACCGGGGAGCTGTTTTTT.

The chain couples TRBV23-1 to TRBJ2-7; possibly TRBD1 for D (6 bases). TRBV23-1 is noted as an ORF with a role that remains uncertain. CDR3 size: 10 residues. Deletions cut 8 bases from V and 13 bases from J, with 15 bases between. CDR3: CASLSAGTYF. The CDR3 nucleotides read TGCGCCAGCCTCTCGGCAGGGACATACTTC.

The J gene is TRBJ1-4, the V gene TRBV11-2; the D gene is possibly TRBD1 (5 bases). The germline gives CDR1 SGHAT, CDR2 FQNNGV. CDR3 size: 13 residues. Trimming took 7 bases from V and 6 from J, leaving 12 bases between them. CDR3 amino acids: CASTGGWDEKLFF. The CDR3 DNA is TGTGCCAGCACCGGGGGGTGGGATGAAAAACTGTTTTTT.

The rearrangement joins TRBV27 to TRBJ2-7; possible D gene TRBD1, 6 bases. The V end lost 3 bases, the J end lost 1 base, and 16 bases lay between the germline ends. In germline, CDR1 is MNHEY, CDR2 SMNVEV (reference sequence). The CDR3 extends over 16 amino acids. The CDR3 DNA is TGTGCCAGCAGTTTGTTGGGGGCAGGGGCATCCTACGAGCAGTACTTC. Its protein is CASSLLGAGASYEQYF.

This chain links TRBV9 with TRBJ2-3, with 12 positions matching TRBD2. CDR3 length: 17 residues. Trimming removed 3 bases from V and 5 bases from J; junction bases left unmatched: 10. The germline gives CDR1 SGDLS, CDR2 YYNGEE. CDR3 DNA sequence: TGTGCCAGCAGCGCTTGGGGACTAGCGGGTCCCGGAGATACGCAGTATTTT. It is translated as CASSAWGLAGPGDTQYF.

This clone was recorded a few times. The same CDR3 also results from other DNA sequences found in this sample. This chain connects TRBV19 to TRBJ1-2; D call uncertain. Germline V gene lookup returns CDR1 LNHDA and CDR2 SQIVND (reference sequence). This CDR3 comprises 12 residues. V lost 3 bases to trimming and J lost 4 bases, with 6 bases between them. CDR3 in DNA: TGTGCCAGTAGTATTGCAGGCTATGGCTACACCTTC. Its translation is CASSIAGYGYTF.

The J gene is TRBJ2-1, the V gene TRBV19; tentative D call: TRBD2 (6 bases). V gave up 6 bases and J gave up 3 bases, with 12 bases separating them. The germline V gene has CDR1 LNHDA and CDR2 SQIVND (reference sequence). The CDR3 consists of 14 residues. CDR3 protein: CASSGTPGYNEQFF. CDR3 DNA: TGTGCCAGTAGCGGGACTCCCGGCTACAATGAGCAGTTCTTC.

The chain has TRBV6-1 and TRBJ2-7, with 11 bases lining up with TRBD2. J gave up 3 bases and V 4 bases, and 20 bases lay outside the gene matches. The CDR3 is 20 amino acids. In germline, CDR1 is MNHNS, CDR2 SASEGT. The DNA of the CDR3 is TGTGCCAGCAGTGTTCGACAGGGGGGGTCCCTAGCGGGAGGAATCTACGAGCAGTACTTC. It codes for CASSVRQGGSLAGGIYEQYF.

This clone has a handful of counts. The chain uses TRBV7-8 and TRBJ1-5; D might be TRBD1 (6 bases). The germline gives CDR1 SGHVS, CDR2 FQNEAQ. The CDR3 length is 15 residues. V lost 1 base to trimming and J lost 5 bases, with 12 bases between them. CDR3 protein: CASSLEYRVDQPQHF. The CDR3 DNA follows: TGTGCCAGCAGCTTAGAATACAGGGTTGATCAGCCCCAGCATTTT.

This chain connects TRBV4-1 to TRBJ1-3, with TRBD1 matching 7 bases. Germline loops: CDR1 MGHRA, CDR2 YSYEKL. V lost 2 bases to trimming and J lost 7 bases; unmatched junction nucleotides: 14. The CDR3 runs to 17 residues. The CDR3 bases are TGCGCCAGCAGCCAATTACCCTCAGAACAGGGGATTAACACCATATATTTT. It specifies CASSQLPSEQGINTIYF.